The T cell receptor (beta chain) under discussion was sequenced for a study of tumor-infiltrating lymphocytes in primary liver carcinoma. Study background: Tumor staging was T1-T3 N0M0; sizes spanned roughly 4.2 to 10 cm across. Sample yields of productive TCRbeta reads, ranging from roughly 3.65 to 7.13 million, were similar across tissue types.

Synthesis of TCR beta cDNA was carried out from about 500 ng total RNA with a constant-region primer. Generation of the TCR beta libraries relied on three nested multiplex PCR rounds using slightly modified ARM-PCR. In the first two PCR rounds, TRBV1-TRBV30 forward primers were paired with a C-beta reverse primer, and each round lasted about 9 cycles. TCRdb processed the multiplex PCR reads anew with MiXCR; each CDR3 protein has one entry. The top ten hold 15% to 20% of the sample, which has around 330,000 distinct CDR3 sequences, more than 55% seen once. Researchers drew blood RNA from unsorted whole blood and extracted germline DNA as well. About 4 milliliters of peripheral blood were gathered ahead of the operation. Study-level results: Overlap in tumor-adjacent and tumor-blood pairs fell below that of tumor region pairs.

The CDR3 has 14 amino acids. V shed 11 bases and J shed 0 bases, with 14 bases lying between them. In germline, CDR1 is MNHNS, CDR2 SASEGT. In regard to this clonotype: The antigen remains undetermined. Here the CDR3 omits its conserved ending phenylalanine or tryptophan, so a read error is the likely source.

The chain combines TRBV6-1 with TRBJ1-5; no clear D gene. The TCR comes from a woman aged 25 to 39 with primary liver carcinoma and hepatitis B virus infection. The material sequenced was peripheral blood. CDR3 amino acids: CAGKWINSNQPQHS. In nucleotides, the CDR3 is TGTGCCGGTAAGTGGATAAATAGCAATCAGCCCCAGCATTCT.